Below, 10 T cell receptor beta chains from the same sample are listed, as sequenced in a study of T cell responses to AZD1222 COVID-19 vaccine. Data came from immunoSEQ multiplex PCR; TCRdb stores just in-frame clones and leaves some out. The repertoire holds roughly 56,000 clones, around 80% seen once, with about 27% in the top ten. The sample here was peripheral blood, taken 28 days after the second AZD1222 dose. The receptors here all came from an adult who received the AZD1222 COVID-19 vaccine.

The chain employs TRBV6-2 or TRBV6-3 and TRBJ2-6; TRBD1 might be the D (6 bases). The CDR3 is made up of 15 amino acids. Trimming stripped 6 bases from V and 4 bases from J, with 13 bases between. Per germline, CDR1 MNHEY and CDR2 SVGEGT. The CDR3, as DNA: TGTGCCAGCAGCCCTAACAGGGACGGGGCCAACGTCCTGACTTTC. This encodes CASSPNRDGANVLTF.

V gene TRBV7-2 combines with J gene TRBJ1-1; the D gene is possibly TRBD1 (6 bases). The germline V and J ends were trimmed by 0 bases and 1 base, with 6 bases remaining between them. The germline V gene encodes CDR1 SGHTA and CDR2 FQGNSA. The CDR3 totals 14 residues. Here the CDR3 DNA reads TGTGCCAGCAGCTTAGCCAGGGGGAACACTGAAGCTTTCTTT. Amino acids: CASSLARGNTEAFF. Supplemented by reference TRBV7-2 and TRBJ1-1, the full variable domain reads GAGVSQSPSNKVTEKGKDVELRCDPISGHTALYWYRQSLGQGLEFLIYFQGNSAPDKSGLPSDRFSAERTGGSVSTLTIQRTQQEDSAVYLCASSLARGNTEAFFGQGTRLTVV.

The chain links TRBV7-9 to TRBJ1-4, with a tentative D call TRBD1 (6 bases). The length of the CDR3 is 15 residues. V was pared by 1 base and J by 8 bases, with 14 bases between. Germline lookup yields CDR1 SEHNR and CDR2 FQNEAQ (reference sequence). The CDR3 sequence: CASSLGVTGGEKLFF. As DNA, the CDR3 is TGTGCCAGCAGCTTAGGAGTGACAGGAGGCGAAAAACTGTTTTTT.

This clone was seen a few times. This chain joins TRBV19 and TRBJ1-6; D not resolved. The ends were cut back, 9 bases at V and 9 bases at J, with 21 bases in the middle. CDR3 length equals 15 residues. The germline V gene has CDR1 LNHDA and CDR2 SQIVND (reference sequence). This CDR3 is CASLPGPRISSPLHF. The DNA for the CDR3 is TGTGCCAGCTTACCGGGTCCCCGAATTAGTTCACCCCTCCACTTT.

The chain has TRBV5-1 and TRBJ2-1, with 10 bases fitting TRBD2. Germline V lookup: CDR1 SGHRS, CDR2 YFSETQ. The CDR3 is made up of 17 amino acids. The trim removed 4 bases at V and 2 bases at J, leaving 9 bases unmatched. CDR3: CASSPGLAAPTYNEQFF. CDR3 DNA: TGCGCCAGCAGCCCCGGACTAGCGGCCCCCACCTACAATGAGCAGTTCTTC.

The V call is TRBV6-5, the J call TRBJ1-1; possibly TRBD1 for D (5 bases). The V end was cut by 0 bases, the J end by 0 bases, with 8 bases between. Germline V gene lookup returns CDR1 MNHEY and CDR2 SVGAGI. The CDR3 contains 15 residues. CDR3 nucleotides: TGTGCCAGCAGTTACTCGGGGCATATGAACACTGAAGCTTTCTTT. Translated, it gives CASSYSGHMNTEAFF.

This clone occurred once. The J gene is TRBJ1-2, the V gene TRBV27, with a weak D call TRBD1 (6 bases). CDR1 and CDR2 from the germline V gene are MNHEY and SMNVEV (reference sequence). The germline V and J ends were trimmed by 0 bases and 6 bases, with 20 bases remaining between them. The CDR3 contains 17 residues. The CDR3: CASSLSAWSGVGDGYTF. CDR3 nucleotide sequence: TGTGCCAGCAGTTTATCGGCGTGGTCAGGGGTAGGGGATGGCTACACCTTC.

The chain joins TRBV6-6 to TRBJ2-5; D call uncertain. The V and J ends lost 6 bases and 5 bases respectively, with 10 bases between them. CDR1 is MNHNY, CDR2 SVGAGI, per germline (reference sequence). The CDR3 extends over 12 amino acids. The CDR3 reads CASSQYAETQYF. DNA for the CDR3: TGTGCCAGCAGCCAATATGCGGAGACCCAGTACTTC.

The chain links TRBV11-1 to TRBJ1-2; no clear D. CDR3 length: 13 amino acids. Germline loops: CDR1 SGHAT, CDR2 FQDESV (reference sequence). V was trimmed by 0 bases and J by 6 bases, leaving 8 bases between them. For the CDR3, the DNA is TGTGCCAGCAGCTTAGCGAGTGTGGATGGCTACACCTTC. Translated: CASSLASVDGYTF.

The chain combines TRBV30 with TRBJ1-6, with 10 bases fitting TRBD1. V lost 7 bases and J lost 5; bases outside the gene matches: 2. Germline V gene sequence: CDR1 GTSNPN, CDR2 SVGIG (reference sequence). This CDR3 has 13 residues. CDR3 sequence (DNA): TGTGCCTCGGGACAGGGGAATAATTCACCCCTCCACTTT. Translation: CASGQGNNSPLHF.